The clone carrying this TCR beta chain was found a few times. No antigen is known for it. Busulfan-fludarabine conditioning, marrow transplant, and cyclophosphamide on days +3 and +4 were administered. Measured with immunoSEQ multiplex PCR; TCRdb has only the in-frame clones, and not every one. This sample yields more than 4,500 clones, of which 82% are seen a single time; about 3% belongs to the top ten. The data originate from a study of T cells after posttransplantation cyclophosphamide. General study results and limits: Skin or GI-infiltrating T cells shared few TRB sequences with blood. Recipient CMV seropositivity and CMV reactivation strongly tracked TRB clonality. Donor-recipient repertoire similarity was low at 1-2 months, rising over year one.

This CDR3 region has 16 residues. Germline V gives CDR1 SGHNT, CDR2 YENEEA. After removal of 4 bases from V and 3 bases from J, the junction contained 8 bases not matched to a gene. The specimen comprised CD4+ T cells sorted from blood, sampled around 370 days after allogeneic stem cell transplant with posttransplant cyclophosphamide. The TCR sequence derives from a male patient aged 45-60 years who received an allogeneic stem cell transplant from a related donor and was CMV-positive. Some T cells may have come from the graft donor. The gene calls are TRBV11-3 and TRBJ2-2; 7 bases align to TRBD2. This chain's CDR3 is CASSSTGRGDTGELFF. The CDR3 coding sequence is TGTGCCAGCAGCTCAACGGGGAGGGGTGACACCGGGGAGCTGTTTTTT.